This T cell receptor beta chain is from a study of T cells in Graves' hyperthyroidism and ophthalmopathy. On the study more broadly: The blood sample was taken at first diagnosis, before treatment began. General study results and limits: Ophthalmopathy got predicted by the model a median roughly 6.4 months before its onset. Clonotypes that were expanded in thyroid above 0.001 mostly appeared in blood too.

It was 8.5 to 10 ml of fresh peripheral blood that supplied the PBMCs. This clonotype was recorded many times. Its antigen is not identified. The CDR3 totals 14 residues. Losses at the gene ends were 0 bases for V and 4 bases for J; bases not matched to a gene: 2. Germline V gives CDR1 MNHEY, CDR2 SVGAGI. Amplification of TCR beta CDR3 regions was performed using RNA transcripts as template. Carried out on the TCR CDR3, a first-round RT-PCR used the HTBI primer set. MiXCR, applied by TCRdb to the multiplex PCR reads, yields one record per CDR3 protein. The table records more than 500,000 distinct CDR3 sequences, about 16% of them present only once.

The receptor comes from a woman aged 25 to 45 with Graves' ophthalmopathy. What was sequenced was blood. This chain links TRBV6-5 with TRBJ1-2; TRBD1 agrees at 7 bases. CDR3 coding DNA: TGTGCCAGCAGTTACTCGAGGGACAGCTATGGCTACACCTTC. Protein product: CASSYSRDSYGYTF.